Given below is one T cell receptor (beta chain) in context. Its target is not known. The germline gives CDR1 WNHNN, CDR2 SYGVQD (reference sequence). The CDR3 is 18 residues long. V was clipped by 2 bases and J by 3 bases; unmatched bases: 10. The data derive from a study of cytomegalovirus exposure and HLA in healthy donors. Overall study results and limits: In a later analysis, TCR beta V- and J-gene trimming was associated with a missense DCLRE1C variant. In vitro work confirmed that three CMV-associated chains recognize CMV antigens.

PCR was performed using 60 Vbeta and 13 Jbeta primers. TCRdb's copy holds only in-frame clones and misses some; the assay was immunoSEQ multiplex PCR. Of about 160,000 clones listed, 86% are singletons. The receptor comes from a woman under 30 in good health and CMV-seronegative. The rearrangement joins TRBV10-1 to TRBJ1-2; 12 bases map to TRBD1. The material sequenced was PBMCs. The CDR3 coding sequence is TGCGCCAGCAGTGAGAAGGGGACAGGGGGCTTTGTGGACTATGGCTACACCTTC. Translated: CASSEKGTGGFVDYGYTF.